The 19 T cell receptor beta chains given below trace back to one sample, sequenced in a study of radiotherapy plus CTLA-4 blockade in lung cancer. Produced via immunoSEQ multiplex PCR; TCRdb's table is partial and in-frame only. The data hold about 76,000 clones, with 84% observed a single time. Source: peripheral blood, taken from a patient treated with radiotherapy plus ipilimumab. All receptors come from a human donor with non-small cell lung cancer who had stable disease on radiotherapy plus ipilimumab.

The chain uses TRBV4-2 and TRBJ2-2; TRBD1 or TRBD2 may be the D gene (6 bases each). Germline assignment: CDR1 LGHNA and CDR2 YNFKEQ. With 1 base removed from V and 0 bases from J, the gap between germline ends came to 15 bases. CDR3 length: 18 amino acids. For the CDR3, the DNA is TGTGCCAGCAGCCAAGTCCTCGAGGGGGGCACGAACACCGGGGAGCTGTTTTTT. Protein sequence: CASSQVLEGGTNTGELFF.

The V and J genes are TRBV29-1 and TRBJ2-1; the D is unclear. Deletions cut 4 bases from V and 0 bases from J, with 7 bases between. The germline gives CDR1 SQVTM, CDR2 ANQGSEA. CDR3 length: 13 amino acids. In nucleotides, the CDR3 is TGCAGCGTTGGACGGAGCTCCTACAATGAGCAGTTCTTC. Protein: CSVGRSSYNEQFF.

The V gene is TRBV7-8, the J gene TRBJ2-3; tentative D call: TRBD2 (6 bases). CDR1 is SGHVS, CDR2 FQNEAQ, per germline. The germline V and J ends were trimmed by 3 bases and 4 bases, with 14 bases remaining between them. The CDR3 length is 15 residues. The CDR3 region is CASSFKRVQSDTQYF. As DNA, the CDR3 is TGTGCCAGCAGCTTTAAGCGGGTCCAATCAGATACGCAGTATTTT. Complete variable domain (other parts from reference TRBV7-8 and TRBJ2-3): GAGVSQSPRYKVAKRGQDVALRCDPISGHVSLFWYQQALGQGPEFLTYFQNEAQLDKSGLPSDRFFAERPEGSVSTLKIQRTQQEDSAVYLCASSFKRVQSDTQYFGPGTRLTVL.

This rearrangement joins TRBV9 to TRBJ2-2; the D is unclear. The germline V gene encodes CDR1 SGDLS and CDR2 YYNGEE. Deletions cut 0 bases from V and 7 bases from J, with 10 bases between. The length of the CDR3 is 14 residues. The CDR3 protein is CASSVAWIDGELFF. CDR3 DNA sequence: TGTGCCAGCAGCGTAGCGTGGATCGACGGGGAGCTGTTTTTT.

The chain links TRBV19 to TRBJ1-2; tentative D call: TRBD1 (5 bases). V shed 3 bases and J shed 6 bases, with 11 bases lying between them. Per germline, CDR1 LNHDA and CDR2 SQIVND (reference sequence). The CDR3 is 13 residues long. CDR3 protein: CASSMPGGDGYTF. CDR3 nucleotide sequence: TGTGCCAGTAGTATGCCGGGAGGGGATGGCTACACCTTC. Complete variable domain (other parts from reference TRBV19 and TRBJ1-2): DGGITQSPKYLFRKEGQNVTLSCEQNLNHDAMYWYRQDPGQGLRLIYYSQIVNDFQKGDIAEGYSVSREKKESFPLTVTSAQKNPTAFYLCASSMPGGDGYTFGSGTRLTVV.

V and J are TRBV27 and TRBJ2-1, with D maybe TRBD2 (5 bases). The CDR3 spans 14 residues. Trimming removed 8 bases at V and 3 bases at J, with 14 bases between. Germline V gene sequence: CDR1 MNHEY, CDR2 SMNVEV (reference sequence). The CDR3 DNA is TGTGCCAGCCCCTCCGACTACAACTACAATGAGCAGTTCTTC. Translated, it gives CASPSDYNYNEQFF.

This clone turned up a few times. The chain combines TRBV28 with TRBJ2-7; 7 nucleotides agree with TRBD1. V was pared by 6 bases and J by 6 bases, with 5 bases of the junction left unmatched. This CDR3 is 12 amino acids long. CDR1 and CDR2 (germline): MDHEN, SYDVKM. CDR3 in DNA: TGTGCCAGCAGACTAACAGGGGCCGAGCAGTACTTC. Its translation is CASRLTGAEQYF.

The chain recombines TRBV30 with TRBJ2-1, with TRBD2 identical over 9 bases. The CDR3 has 15 amino acids. Germline CDR1 and CDR2: GTSNPN and SVGIG (reference sequence). The ends lost 2 bases at V and 3 bases at J; junction bases unmatched: 5. CDR3 region: CAWSKASGIYNEQFF. The CDR3 DNA is TGTGCCTGGAGTAAAGCTAGCGGGATCTACAATGAGCAGTTCTTC.

This chain uses TRBV9 with TRBJ2-7; unclear D gene. Trimming took off 3 bases at V and 3 bases at J, with 19 bases between the two ends. CDR1 and CDR2 (germline): SGDLS, YYNGEE. The CDR3 runs 16 residues. The DNA of the CDR3 is TGTGCCAGCAGCGCCGGAAGGCTACTATTTAACTACGAGCAGTACTTC. This sequence encodes CASSAGRLLFNYEQYF. Combining the CDR3 with reference TRBV9 and TRBJ2-7 gives the whole variable domain DSGVTQTPKHLITATGQRVTLRCSPRSGDLSVYWYQQSLDQGLQFLIQYYNGEERAKGNILERFSAQQFPDLHSELNLSSLELGDSALYFCASSAGRLLFNYEQYFGPGTRLTVT.

This chain joins TRBV2 and TRBJ2-1; TRBD2 agrees at 13 bases. This CDR3 has 12 amino acids. V was clipped by 6 bases and J by 14 bases; unmatched bases: 4. Germline V gene lookup returns CDR1 SNHLY and CDR2 FYNNEI. CDR3 bases: TGTGCCAGCAGCTCCGGACTAGCGGGGGAGTTCTTC. Amino acid sequence: CASSSGLAGEFF.

CDR3 bases: TGTGCCAGCAGCTTGGGTCAGTTCGAGCAGTACTTC. It yields the protein CASSLGQFEQYF. This chain links TRBV7-3 with TRBJ2-7; D gene unclear. Germline lookup yields CDR1 SGHTA and CDR2 FQGTGA. Trimming shortened V by 3 bases and J by 6 bases, and 9 bases separated the two germline ends. CDR3 length: 12 amino acids.

V usage is TRBV6-6 and J usage is TRBJ1-6; the D is unclear. The germline gives CDR1 MNHNY, CDR2 SVGAGI (reference sequence). The CDR3 sequence is 13 residues long. V lost 0 bases and J 8 bases, leaving 5 bases between the germline ends. The CDR3 reads CASSYSMDSPLHF. The CDR3 nucleotides are TGTGCCAGCAGTTACTCGATGGATTCACCCCTCCACTTT.

The chain employs TRBV11-3 and TRBJ2-5; 9 nucleotides align to TRBD1. Germline V CDR1 and CDR2: SGHNT, YENEEA. J gave up 5 bases and V 5 bases, and 0 bases lay outside the gene matches. The CDR3 sequence is 12 residues long. This chain's CDR3 is CASSGQGETQYF. The DNA of the CDR3 is TGTGCCAGCAGCGGACAGGGGGAGACCCAGTACTTC.

This chain links TRBV28 with TRBJ1-1, with 11 bases that match TRBD1. Germline V gene data show CDR1 as MDHEN and CDR2 as SYDVKM. The CDR3 is made up of 16 amino acids. With 6 bases clipped from V and 5 bases from J, the junction kept 11 bases outside the gene matches. The CDR3 nucleotides read TGTGCCAGCAGGCGGACCGGGACAGGGGGAGGAACTGAAGCTTTCTTT. This sequence encodes CASRRTGTGGGTEAFF.

This sequence joins TRBV30 and TRBJ2-1; no clear D. The length of the CDR3 is 15 residues. Per germline, CDR1 GTSNPN and CDR2 SVGIG (reference sequence). Trimming left V 4 bases short and J 6 bases short, with 19 bases between. CDR3 DNA sequence: TGTGCCTGGACCACCACCGACAAGGGATCCAATGAGCAGTTCTTC. This sequence encodes CAWTTTDKGSNEQFF.

The chain recombines TRBV6-5 with TRBJ2-7; no firm D call. This CDR3 region has 15 residues. Germline assignment: CDR1 MNHEY and CDR2 SVGAGI. Trimming removed 7 bases from V and 3 bases from J, with 19 bases in between. CDR3 DNA: TGTGCCAGCAACCCGGCTGGCGGCTCAGGCTACGAGCAGTACTTC. Amino acid sequence: CASNPAGGSGYEQYF.

This clone is a singleton in its sample. The chain carries TRBV27 and TRBJ1-6; maybe TRBD1 (6 bases). In germline, CDR1 is MNHEY, CDR2 SMNVEV (reference sequence). Deletions cut 8 bases from V and 6 bases from J, with 14 bases between. The CDR3 sequence is 14 residues long. The CDR3 DNA is TGTGCCAGCTGGACAGCGACGGCTAATTCACCCCTCCACTTT. Protein sequence: CASWTATANSPLHF.

The J gene is TRBJ1-5, the V gene TRBV11-2; no clear D. The germline V and J ends were trimmed by 5 bases and 7 bases, with 12 bases remaining between them. The CDR3 sequence is 13 residues long. The germline gives CDR1 SGHAT, CDR2 FQNNGV. The DNA for the CDR3 is TGTGCCAGCAGCACCCCGGTTGGCCAGCCCCAGCATTTT. The encoded protein is CASSTPVGQPQHF.

This chain connects TRBV27 to TRBJ2-3; D not certain. CDR1 and CDR2 from the germline V gene are MNHEY and SMNVEV (reference sequence). This CDR3 has 16 residues. In DNA, the CDR3 is TGTGACACCGCCACGGCAGACCAGCGAGGCACAGATACGCAGTATTTT. It codes for CDTATADQRGTDTQYF.